These T cell receptor beta chains were read from a single sample in a study of T cells in localized non-small cell lung cancer. Repertoires were generated with immunoSEQ multiplex PCR, while TCRdb's copy carries only in-frame clones and drops some. This table has roughly 86,000 clones, roughly 86% appearing once. The specimen was peripheral blood, collected before any cancer treatment. Source of these receptors: a man aged 35 to 69 with stage I lung adenocarcinoma. Each CDR3 is given with its conserved first and last residue. The D gene is left open where the match is weak. Some rows have no size entry. The others give once, few or many, or a class for an expanded clone.

CDR3nt	CDR3aa	d_gene	abundance	j_gene	v_gene
TGTGCCAGCAGTTCCGCCGGGACTAGCGGAAAGACCCAGTACTTC	CASSSAGTSGKTQYF	TRBD2	-	TRBJ2-5	TRBV27
TGCAGCGTTGAAGAACAGGGCGGGAGAGCCTGGGAGACCCAGTACTTC	CSVEEQGGRAWETQYF	-	-	TRBJ2-5	TRBV29-1
TGTGCCAGTAGTACGGGACTAGGGGGGACCCAGTACTTC	CASSTGLGGTQYF	TRBD2	-	TRBJ2-5	TRBV19
TGCGCCAGCAGCTTGGGAGAGGGTTGGAACACTGAAGCTTTCTTT	CASSLGEGWNTEAFF	-	-	TRBJ1-1	TRBV5-1
TGTGCCAGCAGTTACGGGGGTCAGAACACCGGGGAGCTGTTTTTT	CASSYGGQNTGELFF	-	-	TRBJ2-2	TRBV6-5
TGTGCCAGCAGTTTATTGGACAGGGATGATAATGAGCAGTTCTTC	CASSLLDRDDNEQFF	TRBD1	-	TRBJ2-1	TRBV27
TGTGCCAGCAGCTTACACTCGACCTACGAGCAGTACTTC	CASSLHSTYEQYF	-	-	TRBJ2-7	TRBV7-9
TGTGCCAGCAGGTCGGGACGCAGGCACACTGAAGCTTTCTTT	CASRSGRRHTEAFF	-	-	TRBJ1-1	TRBV5-6
TGTGCCAGCAGCTTAGAGGAATACACTGAAGCTTTCTTT	CASSLEEYTEAFF	-	-	TRBJ1-1	TRBV7-9
TGTGCCAGCAGCTTGGCCCGGACAGGGGACGAGCAGTACTTC	CASSLARTGDEQYF	TRBD1	-	TRBJ2-7	TRBV7-9
TGTGCCAGTAGTATTGGGGTTAACTACGAGCAGTACTTC	CASSIGVNYEQYF	-	-	TRBJ2-7	TRBV19
TGTGCCAGCAGTTTATCTGCAGGGCCCTACGAGCAGTACTTC	CASSLSAGPYEQYF	-	-	TRBJ2-7	TRBV27
TGTGCCAGCTCATCAGGACAGGGGTTGGCCTACGAGCAGTACTTC	CASSSGQGLAYEQYF	TRBD1	few	TRBJ2-7	TRBV18
TGTGCCAGCAGTTACTCTTCGGGAGCCACTGAAGCTTTCTTT	CASSYSSGATEAFF	-	-	TRBJ1-1	TRBV6-5
TGTGCCAGCAGCAGGCTGCTTAACACTGAAGCTTTCTTT	CASSRLLNTEAFF	-	-	TRBJ1-1	TRBV6-4
TGTGCCAGCAGCGTAGACCCGGAGGGGTTCGAGACCCATGGCTACACCTTC	CASSVDPEGFETHGYTF	-	-	TRBJ1-2	TRBV9
TGTGCCAGCAGCCGACTAGCGGGTTCGTACAATGAGCAGTTCTTC	CASSRLAGSYNEQFF	TRBD2	-	TRBJ2-1	TRBV7-9
TGTGCCAGCAGCATCCTACTGAATACGCAGTATTTT	CASSILLNTQYF	-	-	TRBJ2-3	TRBV7-9
TGTGCCAGCAGCTTGGTACTAGCGGGGACCGGGGAGCTGTTTTTT	CASSLVLAGTGELFF	TRBD2	-	TRBJ2-2	TRBV5-8
TGTGCCAGCAGCCACGTTGGGGGAGGGTTCGAGACCCAGTACTTC	CASSHVGGGFETQYF	TRBD2	once	TRBJ2-5	TRBV5-5
TGTGCCTGGAGTGTACGGGGCAGGAGCCTGCGGAAGGAAGCTTTCTTT	CAWSVRGRSLRKEAFF	-	-	TRBJ1-1	TRBV30
TGTGCCACCCACGGGACTCTCAACTCTGGGGCCAACGTCCTGACTTTC	CATHGTLNSGANVLTF	-	-	TRBJ2-6	TRBV2
TGTGCCAGCTCCCAGGGGACAGATACGCAGTATTTT	CASSQGTDTQYF	-	once	TRBJ2-3	TRBV18
TGTGCCAGCAGTTTATTAGGGACAAGATACGAGCAGTACTTC	CASSLLGTRYEQYF	-	-	TRBJ2-7	TRBV28
TGTGCCAGCAGCTTGGGGCAACCCCCGTACGAGCAGTACTTC	CASSLGQPPYEQYF	-	-	TRBJ2-7	TRBV7-9
TGTGCCAGCAGTGACAGGGGGGAGAAACTGTTTTTT	CASSDRGEKLFF	TRBD1	-	TRBJ1-4	TRBV2
TGCAGCGTTGAAGATCGGGGGAACGGGGAGCTGTTTTTT	CSVEDRGNGELFF	-	once	TRBJ2-2	TRBV29-1
TGCAGTGCCCCCATTTTGGGAGGCTACACCTTC	CSAPILGGYTF	-	-	TRBJ1-2	TRBV20-1
TGCGCCAGCAGCTTGGCACAGGGGCACACTGAAGCTTTCTTT	CASSLAQGHTEAFF	TRBD1	-	TRBJ1-1	TRBV5-1
TGTGCCAGCAGTCTAGGACAGTCCTACGAGCAGTACTTC	CASSLGQSYEQYF	-	-	TRBJ2-7	TRBV27
TGTGCCAGCTCACCAGAGCTAGCGGGTAACACCGGGGAGCTGTTTTTT	CASSPELAGNTGELFF	TRBD2	-	TRBJ2-2	TRBV18
TGTGCCAGTAGTGAAACACGGTTGGGGAACACCCAGTACTTC	CASSETRLGNTQYF	-	once	TRBJ2-5	TRBV19
TGTGCCAGCAGTTACCCCGTTCTAGCGGGGGTTTACGAGCAGTACTTC	CASSYPVLAGVYEQYF	TRBD2	once	TRBJ2-7	TRBV6-6
TGTGCCAGCAGCGAGCGTCAGGGGGTGGCTAATGAAAAACTGTTTTTT	CASSERQGVANEKLFF	TRBD1	-	TRBJ1-4	TRBV9
TGTGCCAGCCGCCGCGGTCTTGAGGCCGGGGAGCTGTTTTTT	CASRRGLEAGELFF	-	-	TRBJ2-2	TRBV11-2
TGTGCCAGCAGCCCCGGGACAGAAGAGACCCAGTACTTC	CASSPGTEETQYF	TRBD1	-	TRBJ2-5	TRBV7-9
TGTGCCAGCAGCTTATCCGGGATCACCTCCTACGAGCAGTACTTC	CASSLSGITSYEQYF	-	-	TRBJ2-7	TRBV7-9
TGTGCCAGCAGCTTGGGACTCAAAGAGACCCAGTACTTC	CASSLGLKETQYF	-	-	TRBJ2-5	TRBV7-9
TGCGCCAGCAGCCAAGATCGCCAGGGGAACACTGAAGCTTTCTTT	CASSQDRQGNTEAFF	-	-	TRBJ1-1	TRBV4-3
TGTGCCAGCAGCCCGTCGCGAAGGCAGTTCTTC	CASSPSRRQFF	-	-	TRBJ2-1	TRBV7-9
TGTGCCAGCTCACTAGGATCGGGACAGGGAACTGAAGCTTTCTTT	CASSLGSGQGTEAFF	TRBD1	-	TRBJ1-1	TRBV18
TGTGCCAGCAGCCACCTCGGGCAGGGTGGGTATGGCTACACCTTC	CASSHLGQGGYGYTF	-	-	TRBJ1-2	TRBV7-9
TGTGCCAGCAGGACCGACAACTATGGCTACACCTTC	CASRTDNYGYTF	-	-	TRBJ1-2	TRBV2
TGTGCCAGCAGCTTAGATAGGGGGGAAGGACTAGCACCCACAGATACGCAGTATTTT	CASSLDRGEGLAPTDTQYF	TRBD2	-	TRBJ2-3	TRBV7-6
TGTGCCAGCAGGGGGGGGACAGCCTACTATGGCTACACCTTC	CASRGGTAYYGYTF	TRBD1	-	TRBJ1-2	TRBV6-6
TGTGCCATCAGTGGGGAGGACTGGGGTGAGACCCAGTACTTC	CAISGEDWGETQYF	-	-	TRBJ2-5	TRBV10-3
TGTGCCTGGAACAGGATGACCTCTGGAAACACCATATATTTT	CAWNRMTSGNTIYF	-	-	TRBJ1-3	TRBV30
TGCGCCAGCAGCCAAGATCTGGGGACTAGCGGGAGGTATGAGCAGTTCTTC	CASSQDLGTSGRYEQFF	TRBD2	-	TRBJ2-1	TRBV4-1
TGTGCCAGCTCACCTGCGATCGACAGGGGGCTCGAGCAGTACTTC	CASSPAIDRGLEQYF	TRBD1	-	TRBJ2-7	TRBV18
TGTGCCAGCAGTTACTCGGCGGGGAACAATCAGCCCCAGCATTTT	CASSYSAGNNQPQHF	-	-	TRBJ1-5	TRBV6-5
TGTGCCAGCAGCCGGGGGTCACCGTGGACAGATACGCAGTATTTT	CASSRGSPWTDTQYF	-	-	TRBJ2-3	TRBV7-3
TGCAGCGTTAAACAGTTCGTGAACACTGAAGCTTTCTTT	CSVKQFVNTEAFF	-	-	TRBJ1-1	TRBV29-1
TGTGCCAGCTCACTACTGGACGGCACAGATACGCAGTATTTT	CASSLLDGTDTQYF	-	-	TRBJ2-3	TRBV18
TGTGCCTGGAGTGCGGGGACAGGGAGTGGGGGCTACACCTTC	CAWSAGTGSGGYTF	TRBD1	many	TRBJ1-2	TRBV30
TGTGCCAGCAGTCTTAGGCCCGCAGGGTTTGCGCAGTATTTT	CASSLRPAGFAQYF	-	-	TRBJ2-3	TRBV27
TGCGCCAGCAGCCCTCCAGGGACAGGGGTCGCCTACGAGCAGTACTTC	CASSPPGTGVAYEQYF	TRBD1	-	TRBJ2-7	TRBV5-1
TGTGCCAGCCCAAAAGGGACTAGCGGGGGGAGCTCCTACAATGAGCAGTTCTTC	CASPKGTSGGSSYNEQFF	TRBD2	-	TRBJ2-1	TRBV2
TGCGCCAGCAGCTTGGATGGGTTCGGAGTACAGCCCCAGCATTTT	CASSLDGFGVQPQHF	-	-	TRBJ1-5	TRBV5-1
TGTGCCAGCAGCGAAGGGGGTGGCTACACCTTC	CASSEGGGYTF	-	-	TRBJ1-2	TRBV6-1